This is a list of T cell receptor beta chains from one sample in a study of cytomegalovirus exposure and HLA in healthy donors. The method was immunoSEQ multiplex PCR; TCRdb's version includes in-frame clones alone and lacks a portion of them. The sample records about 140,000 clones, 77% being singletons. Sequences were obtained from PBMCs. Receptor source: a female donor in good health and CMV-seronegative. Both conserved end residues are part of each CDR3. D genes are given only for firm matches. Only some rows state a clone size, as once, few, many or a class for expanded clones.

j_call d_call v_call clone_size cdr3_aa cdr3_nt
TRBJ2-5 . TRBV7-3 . CASSLSPLQETQYF TGTGCCAGCAGCTTATCACCTCTACAAGAGACCCAGTACTTC
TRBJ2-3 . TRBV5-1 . CASSEWTNTDTQYF TGCGCCAGCAGCGAGTGGACTAACACAGATACGCAGTATTTT
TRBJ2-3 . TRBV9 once CASSVDLAASTDTQYF TGTGCCAGCAGCGTAGATCTAGCAGCTAGCACAGATACGCAGTATTTT
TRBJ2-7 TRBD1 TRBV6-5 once CASSNGQGATDEQYF TGTGCCAGCAGCAATGGACAGGGGGCCACCGACGAGCAGTACTTC
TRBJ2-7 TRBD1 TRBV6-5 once CASRPGTAPYEQYF TGTGCCAGCAGACCCGGGACAGCCCCCTACGAGCAGTACTTC
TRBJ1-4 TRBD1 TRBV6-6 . CASRAETGKKLFF TGTGCCAGCAGGGCTGAGACAGGGAAAAAACTGTTTTTT
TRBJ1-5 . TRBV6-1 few CASSEMERFGNQPQHF TGTGCCAGCAGTGAAATGGAGAGGTTTGGGAATCAGCCCCAGCATTTT
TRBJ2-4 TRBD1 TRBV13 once CASSSTGQGKNIQYF TGTGCCAGCAGCTCAACGGGACAGGGAAAAAACATTCAGTACTTC
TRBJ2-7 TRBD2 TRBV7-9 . CASSSTSGRIYEQYF TGTGCCAGCAGCTCGACTAGCGGGAGGATCTACGAGCAGTACTTC
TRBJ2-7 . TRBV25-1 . CASSELSPGVEQYF TGTGCCAGCAGTGAATTGTCCCCAGGGGTCGAGCAGTACTTC
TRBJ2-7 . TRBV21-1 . CASSKFPWRPTTYEQYF TGTGCCAGCAGCAAATTCCCCTGGCGGCCCACCACCTACGAGCAGTACTTC
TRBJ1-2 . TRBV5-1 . CASSLGERYGYTF TGCGCCAGCAGCTTGGGGGAGCGCTATGGCTACACCTTC
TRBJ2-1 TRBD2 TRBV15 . CATSRDPRTSKRTVNEQFF TGTGCCACCAGCAGAGACCCGAGGACTAGCAAGAGGACGGTAAATGAGCAGTTCTTC
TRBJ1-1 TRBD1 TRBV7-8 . CASSSYRGQNTEAFF TGTGCCAGCAGCTCGTACAGGGGCCAGAACACTGAAGCTTTCTTT
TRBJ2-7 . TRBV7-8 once CASSLARASRGYEQYF TGTGCCAGCAGCTTAGCGCGGGCTAGTCGGGGCTACGAGCAGTACTTC
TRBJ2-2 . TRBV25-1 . CASSRAPWTGELFF TGTGCCAGCAGCAGGGCCCCATGGACCGGGGAGCTGTTTTTT
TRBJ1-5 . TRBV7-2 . CASSEEGGRAQHF TGTGCCAGCAGCGAGGAGGGAGGCAGAGCCCAGCATTTT
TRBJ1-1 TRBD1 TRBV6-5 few CASSLQGLSSNTEAFF TGTGCCAGCAGTTTACAGGGGTTGTCCTCGAACACTGAAGCTTTCTTT
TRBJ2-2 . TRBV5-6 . CASSLLELDTGELFF TGTGCCAGCAGCTTGCTAGAGCTTGACACCGGGGAGCTGTTTTTT
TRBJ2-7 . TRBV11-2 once CASSYMEGRNLYEQYF TGTGCCAGCAGCTATATGGAGGGTAGGAACCTCTACGAGCAGTACTTC
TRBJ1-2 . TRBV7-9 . CASSLGSADMNYGYTF TGTGCCAGCAGCTTAGGATCAGCGGATATGAATTATGGCTACACCTTC
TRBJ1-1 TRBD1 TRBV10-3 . CAIQTPGGLPEAFF TGTGCCATCCAAACCCCAGGGGGCCTACCGGAAGCTTTCTTT
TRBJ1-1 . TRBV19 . CASSERGGTEAFF TGTGCCAGTAGTGAAAGGGGGGGCACTGAAGCTTTCTTT
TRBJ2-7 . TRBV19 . CASSIFGSSYEQYF TGTGCCAGTAGTATTTTCGGGAGCTCCTACGAGCAGTACTTC
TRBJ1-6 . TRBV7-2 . CASSLVGGVPENSPLHF TGTGCCAGCAGCTTAGTCGGGGGGGTCCCTGAAAATTCACCCCTCCACTTT
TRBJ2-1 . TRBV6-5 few CASSLSGTSYNEQFF TGTGCCAGCAGTCTTAGCGGCACCTCCTACAATGAGCAGTTCTTC
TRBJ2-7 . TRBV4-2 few CASSQDVVADGNEQYF TGTGCCAGCAGCCAAGATGTGGTAGCGGATGGTAACGAGCAGTACTTC
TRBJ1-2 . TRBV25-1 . CASSGVAGYGYTF TGTGCCAGCAGTGGAGTTGCGGGCTATGGCTACACCTTC
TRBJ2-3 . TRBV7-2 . CASSPTYRDTQYF TGTGCCAGCAGCCCGACCTACAGGGATACGCAGTATTTT
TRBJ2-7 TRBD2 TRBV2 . CASIHRAGGAYEQYF TGTGCCAGCATACATCGGGCGGGAGGGGCCTACGAGCAGTACTTC
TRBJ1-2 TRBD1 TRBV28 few CASRPNAGTGGWGYTF TGTGCCAGCAGACCTAACGCCGGGACAGGGGGCTGGGGCTACACCTTC
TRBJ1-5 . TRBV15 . CATSSRQGNQPQHF TGTGCCACCAGCAGCAGACAGGGCAATCAGCCCCAGCATTTT
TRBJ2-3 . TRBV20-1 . CSARADTQYF TGCAGTGCTCGGGCAGATACGCAGTATTTT
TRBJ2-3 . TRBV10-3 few CAISASTDTQYF TGTGCCATCAGTGCATCAACAGATACGCAGTATTTT
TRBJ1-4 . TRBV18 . CASSPPSTNEKLFF TGTGCCAGCTCACCACCCTCAACTAATGAAAAACTGTTTTTT
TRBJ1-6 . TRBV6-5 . CASSYGRSGPLHF TGTGCCAGCAGTTACGGACGGAGCGGACCCCTCCACTTT
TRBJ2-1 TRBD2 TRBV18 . CASSPPSGGVVGEQFF TGTGCCAGCTCACCACCTAGCGGGGGGGTAGTTGGAGAGCAGTTCTTC
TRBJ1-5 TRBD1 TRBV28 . CASNTGGAGNQPQHF TGTGCCAGTAACACAGGGGGCGCCGGCAATCAGCCCCAGCATTTT
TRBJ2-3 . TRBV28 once CASRQPWTDTQYF TGTGCCAGCAGACAGCCCTGGACAGATACGCAGTATTTT